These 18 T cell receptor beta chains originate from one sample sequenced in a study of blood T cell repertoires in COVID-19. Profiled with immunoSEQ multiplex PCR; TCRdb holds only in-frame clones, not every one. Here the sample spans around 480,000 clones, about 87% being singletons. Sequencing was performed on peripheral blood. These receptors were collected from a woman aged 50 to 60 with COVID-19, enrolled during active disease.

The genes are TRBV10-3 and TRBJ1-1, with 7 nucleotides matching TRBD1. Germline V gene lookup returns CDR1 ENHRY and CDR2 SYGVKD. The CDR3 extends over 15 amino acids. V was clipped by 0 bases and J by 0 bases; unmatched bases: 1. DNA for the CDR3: TGTGCCATCAGTGAGTCGACAGGGATGAACACTGAAGCTTTCTTT. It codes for CAISESTGMNTEAFF.

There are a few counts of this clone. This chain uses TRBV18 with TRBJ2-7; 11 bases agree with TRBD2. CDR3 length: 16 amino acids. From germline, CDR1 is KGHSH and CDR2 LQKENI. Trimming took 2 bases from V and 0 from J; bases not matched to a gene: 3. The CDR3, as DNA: TGTGCCAGCTCACCAGTACTAGCGGGGGCCTCCTACGAGCAGTACTTC. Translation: CASSPVLAGASYEQYF.

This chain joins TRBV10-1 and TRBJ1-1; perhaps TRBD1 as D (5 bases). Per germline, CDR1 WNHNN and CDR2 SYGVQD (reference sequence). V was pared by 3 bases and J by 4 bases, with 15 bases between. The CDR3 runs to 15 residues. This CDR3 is CASSERTTPGTEAFF. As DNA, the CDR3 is TGCGCCAGCAGTGAAAGGACAACCCCTGGCACTGAAGCTTTCTTT.

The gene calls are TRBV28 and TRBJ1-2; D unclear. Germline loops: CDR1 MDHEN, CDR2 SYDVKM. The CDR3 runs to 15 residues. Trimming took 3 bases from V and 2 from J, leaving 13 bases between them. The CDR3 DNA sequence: TGTGCCAGCAGTTTTATCGGGGAAACCAACTATGGCTACACCTTC. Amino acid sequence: CASSFIGETNYGYTF.

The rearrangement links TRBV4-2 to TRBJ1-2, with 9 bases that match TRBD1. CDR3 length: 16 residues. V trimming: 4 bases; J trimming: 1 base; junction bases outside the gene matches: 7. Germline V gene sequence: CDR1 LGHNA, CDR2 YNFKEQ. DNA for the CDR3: TGTGCCAGCAGCCTCATACCGGGACAGGGTAACTATGGCTACACCTTC. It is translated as CASSLIPGQGNYGYTF.

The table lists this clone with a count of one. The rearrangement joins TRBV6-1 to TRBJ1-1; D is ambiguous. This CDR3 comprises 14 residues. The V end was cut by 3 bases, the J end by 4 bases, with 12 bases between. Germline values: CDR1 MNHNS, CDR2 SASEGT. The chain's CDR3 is CASSDPHRGTEAFF. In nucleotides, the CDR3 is TGTGCCAGCAGTGACCCCCATCGGGGCACTGAAGCTTTCTTT.

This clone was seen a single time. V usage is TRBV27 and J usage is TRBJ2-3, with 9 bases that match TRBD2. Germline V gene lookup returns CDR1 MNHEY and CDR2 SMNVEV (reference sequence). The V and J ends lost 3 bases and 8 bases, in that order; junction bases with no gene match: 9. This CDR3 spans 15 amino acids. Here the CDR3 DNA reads TGTGCCAGCAGTTTGAAGCGGGGGGCAGCGGGTACGCAGTATTTT. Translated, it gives CASSLKRGAAGTQYF.

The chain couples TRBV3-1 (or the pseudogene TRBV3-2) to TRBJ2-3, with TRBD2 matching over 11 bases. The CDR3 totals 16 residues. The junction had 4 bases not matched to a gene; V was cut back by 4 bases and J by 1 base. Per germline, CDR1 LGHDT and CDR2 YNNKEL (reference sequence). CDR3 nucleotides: TGTGCCAGCAGCCCCCTACTAGCGGGGGGCACAGATACGCAGTATTTT. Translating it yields CASSPLLAGGTDTQYF.

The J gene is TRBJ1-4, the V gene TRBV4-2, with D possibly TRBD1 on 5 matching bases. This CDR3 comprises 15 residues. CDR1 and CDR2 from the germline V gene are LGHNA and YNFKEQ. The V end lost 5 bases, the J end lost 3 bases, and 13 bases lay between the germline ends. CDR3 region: CASSGSGGANEKLFF. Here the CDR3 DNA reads TGTGCCAGCAGCGGATCCGGGGGGGCTAATGAAAAACTGTTTTTT.

The CDR3 DNA reads as TGTGCCAGCAGCGTAGATGAGGGAGTCACAGATACGCAGTATTTT. Translated, it gives CASSVDEGVTDTQYF. The chain is built from TRBV9 and TRBJ2-3, with D possibly TRBD2 on 5 matching bases. The V and J ends lost 0 bases and 2 bases respectively, with 10 bases between them. Per germline, CDR1 SGDLS and CDR2 YYNGEE. This CDR3 spans 15 amino acids.

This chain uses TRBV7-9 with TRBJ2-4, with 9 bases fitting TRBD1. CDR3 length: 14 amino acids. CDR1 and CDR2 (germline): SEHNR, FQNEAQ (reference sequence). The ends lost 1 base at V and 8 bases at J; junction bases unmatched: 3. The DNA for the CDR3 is TGTGCCAGCAGCTTAGGGGGACAGGGAGACATTCAGTACTTC. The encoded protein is CASSLGGQGDIQYF.

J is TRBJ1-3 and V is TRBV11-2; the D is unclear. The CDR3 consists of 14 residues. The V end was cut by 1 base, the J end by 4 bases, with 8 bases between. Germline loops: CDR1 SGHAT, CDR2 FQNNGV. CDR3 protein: CASSLGNAGNTIYF. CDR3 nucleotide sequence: TGTGCCAGCAGCTTAGGAAACGCGGGAAACACCATATATTTT.

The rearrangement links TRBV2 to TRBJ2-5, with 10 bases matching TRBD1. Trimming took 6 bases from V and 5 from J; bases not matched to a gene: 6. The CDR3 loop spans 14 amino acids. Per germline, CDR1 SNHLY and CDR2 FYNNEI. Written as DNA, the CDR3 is TGTGCCAGCAGCTCGGACAGGGGGAGTGAGACCCAGTACTTC. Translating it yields CASSSDRGSETQYF.

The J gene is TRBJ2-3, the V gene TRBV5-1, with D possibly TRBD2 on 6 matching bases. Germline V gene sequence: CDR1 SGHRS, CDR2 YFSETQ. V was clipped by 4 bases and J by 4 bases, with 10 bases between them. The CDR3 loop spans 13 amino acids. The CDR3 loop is CASSPRESDTQYF. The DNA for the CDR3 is TGCGCCAGCAGCCCACGGGAGTCAGATACGCAGTATTTT. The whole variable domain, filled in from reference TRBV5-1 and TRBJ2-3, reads KAGVTQTPRYLIKTRGQQVTLSCSPISGHRSVSWYQQTPGQGLQFLFEYFSETQRNKGNFPGRFSGRQFSNSRSEMNVSTLELGDSALYLCASSPRESDTQYFGPGTRLTVL.

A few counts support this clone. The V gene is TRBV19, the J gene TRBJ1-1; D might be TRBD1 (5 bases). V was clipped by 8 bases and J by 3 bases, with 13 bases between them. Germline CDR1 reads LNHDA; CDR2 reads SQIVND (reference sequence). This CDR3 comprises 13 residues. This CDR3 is CASRRDSYTEAFF. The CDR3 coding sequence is TGTGCCAGTCGCCGGGACTCCTACACTGAAGCTTTCTTT.

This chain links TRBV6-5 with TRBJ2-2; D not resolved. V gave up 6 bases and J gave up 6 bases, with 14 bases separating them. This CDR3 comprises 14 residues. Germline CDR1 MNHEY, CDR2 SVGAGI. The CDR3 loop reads CASRLRPFPGELFF. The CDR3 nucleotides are TGTGCCAGCAGACTACGACCCTTTCCCGGGGAGCTGTTTTTT.

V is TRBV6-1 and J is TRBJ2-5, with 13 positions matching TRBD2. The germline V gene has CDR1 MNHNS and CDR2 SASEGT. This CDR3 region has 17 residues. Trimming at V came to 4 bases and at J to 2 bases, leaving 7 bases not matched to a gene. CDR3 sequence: CASSGTSGGWSQETQYF. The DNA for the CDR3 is TGTGCCAGCAGTGGGACTAGCGGGGGTTGGTCTCAAGAGACCCAGTACTTC.

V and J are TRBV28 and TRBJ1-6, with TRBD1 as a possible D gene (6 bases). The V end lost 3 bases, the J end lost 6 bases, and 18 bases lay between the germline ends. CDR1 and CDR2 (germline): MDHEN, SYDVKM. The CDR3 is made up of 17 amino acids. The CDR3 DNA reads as TGTGCCAGCAGTTTGTTTGGGAGAGGGGGGGCTAATTCACCCCTCCACTTT. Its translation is CASSLFGRGGANSPLHF.